This T cell receptor beta chain was documented in a study of response to subunit inactivated influenza vaccine. The V gene end was trimmed by 5 bases and the J gene end by 8 bases; junction bases not matched to a gene: 13. The CDR3 spans 15 residues. Study-wide results and limits: The authors suggested that few new T cells are recruited per seasonal influenza vaccination.

Each CDR3 protein is one row after TCRdb ran MiXCR on the RT-PCR reads. Here the sample spans 500,000 to 600,000 distinct CDR3 sequences, around 13% being singletons. In its sample, this clonotype was seen a few times. What it recognizes is unknown. The receptor's source is a middle-aged man who received an inactivated influenza vaccine. Sequences were derived from PBMCs from blood, sampled roughly 12 days after vaccination. The V gene is TRBV12-3 or TRBV12-4, the J gene TRBJ2-7; 9 bases are shared with TRBD1. For the CDR3, the DNA is TGTGCCAGCAGTCCACAGGGGGCCCTCCGCTCCCAGCAGTACTTC. This codes for CASSPQGALRSQQYF.